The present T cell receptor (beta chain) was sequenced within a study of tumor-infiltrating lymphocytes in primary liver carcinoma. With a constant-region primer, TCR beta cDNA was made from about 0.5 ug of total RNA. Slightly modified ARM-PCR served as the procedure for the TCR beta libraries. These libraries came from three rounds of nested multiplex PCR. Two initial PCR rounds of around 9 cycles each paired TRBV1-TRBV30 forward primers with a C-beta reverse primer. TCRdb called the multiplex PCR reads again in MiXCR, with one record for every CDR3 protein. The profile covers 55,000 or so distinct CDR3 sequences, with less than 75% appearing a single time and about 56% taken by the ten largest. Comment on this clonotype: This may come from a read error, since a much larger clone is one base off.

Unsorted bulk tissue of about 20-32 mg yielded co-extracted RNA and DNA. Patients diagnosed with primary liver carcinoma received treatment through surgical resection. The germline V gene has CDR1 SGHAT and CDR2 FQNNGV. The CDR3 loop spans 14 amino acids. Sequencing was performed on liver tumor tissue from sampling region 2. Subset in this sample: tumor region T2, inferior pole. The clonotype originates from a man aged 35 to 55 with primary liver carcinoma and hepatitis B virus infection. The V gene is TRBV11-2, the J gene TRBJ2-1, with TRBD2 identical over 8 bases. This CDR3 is CVSSPGGPYNEQLF. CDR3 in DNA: TGTGTCAGCAGCCCGGGAGGGCCGTACAATGAGCAGCTCTTC.